This T cell receptor beta chain was found in a study of blood T cells in healthy people across ages. The study, taken as a whole, reports: Naive and antigen-experienced cells could not be conclusively compared, given unsorted PBMCs. Estimated diversity, derived from one million T cells, was regarded as an underestimate.

Trimming took 2 bases from V and 10 from J, leaving 14 bases between them. This CDR3 is built from 13 residues. A second PCR of about 7 to 12 cycles used a sample-barcoded 5' primer and a J-beta primer mix. TCRdb fed the 5' RACE reads into MiXCR, producing one record per CDR3 protein. This sample has about 800,000 distinct CDR3 sequences; 55% to 75% occur once, and the top ten carry about 20%. With regard to this clonotype: The antigen remains unidentified.

V is TRBV12-3 or TRBV12-4 and J is TRBJ1-1, with D unclear. This TCR was sampled from a man aged 30 to 39 in good health. Material for sequencing was blood. This chain's CDR3 is CASSLRRDGGAFF. CDR3 sequence (DNA): TGTGCCAGCAGTTTACGGAGGGATGGAGGAGCTTTCTTT.